The 15 T cell receptor beta chains given below trace back to one sample, sequenced in a study of T-cell reconstitution after alpha-beta-depleted transplantation in children. Library preparation (for TCRbeta) was performed with unique molecular identifiers. TCRdb re-called the PCR reads through MiXCR, storing one row per CDR3 protein. The data show about 250,000 distinct CDR3 sequences, with more than 20% seen just once and about 5% held by the top ten. The sample here was PBMCs, mostly from graft donor cells, taken 360 days after TCRalphabeta/CD19-depleted stem cell transplant. The receptors were sampled from a female patient under 10 years old who had a stem cell transplant for congenital amegakaryocytic thrombocytopenia, so the T cells may come from the graft donor.

CDR3 bases: TGTGCCAGCAGCTTGGGCGGCTTAGCGGGGGCACGGGGCACAGATACGCAGTATTTT. Translating it yields CASSLGGLAGARGTDTQYF. V and J are TRBV5-4 and TRBJ2-3; 9 bases map to TRBD2. Looked up from germline, CDR1 is SGHNT and CDR2 is YYREEE (reference sequence). The CDR3 is 19 amino acids. With V trimmed by 0 bases and J by 1 base, 12 bases remained unmatched.

This clonotype was seen a handful of times. This chain uses TRBV3-1 with TRBJ2-7; a possible D gene is TRBD2 (5 bases). CDR1 LGHDT and CDR2 YNNKEL come from the germline V gene (reference sequence). The CDR3 totals 14 residues. V dropped 0 bases and J dropped 3 bases, with 9 bases sitting between them. In DNA form, the CDR3 reads TGTGCCAGCAGCCAAGAGCGGGTATACTACGAGCAGTACTTC. It codes for CASSQERVYYEQYF.

CDR3 residues: CSVEHRDWTQYF. CDR3 nucleotides: TGCAGCGTGGAACACAGGGACTGGACCCAGTACTTC. V is TRBV29-1 and J is TRBJ2-5, with D tentatively TRBD1 or TRBD2 (6 bases each). With 6 bases removed from V and 7 bases from J, the gap between germline ends came to 15 bases. Germline V gives CDR1 SQVTM, CDR2 ANQGSEA. This CDR3 is 12 amino acids long.

This clonotype was detected only a few times. The V gene is TRBV6-2 or TRBV6-3, the J gene TRBJ2-2; 13 bases are a match to TRBD2. Germline values: CDR1 MNHEY, CDR2 SVGEGT. V was clipped by 3 bases and J by 0 bases; unmatched bases: 7. The length of the CDR3 is 19 residues. The CDR3 sequence: CASSYAGTSGNANTGELFF. In DNA form, the CDR3 reads TGTGCCAGCAGTTATGCCGGGACTAGCGGGAATGCGAACACCGGGGAGCTGTTTTTT.

This rearrangement joins TRBV20-1 to TRBJ2-5, with 8 positions matching TRBD2. J gave up 4 bases and V 5 bases, and 15 bases lay outside the gene matches. There are 16 residues in the CDR3. CDR1 DFQATT and CDR2 SNEGSKA come from the germline V gene (reference sequence). CDR3 nucleotide sequence: TGCAGTGCTGAACGGGTTGGGGTAGCGGGGATAGAGACCCAGTACTTC. Translation: CSAERVGVAGIETQYF.

This clonotype was seen a handful of times. For the CDR3, the DNA is TGCGCCAGCAGAATAGATGGGACAGGGGGCTGGGATGAGCAGTTCTTC. Amino acids: CASRIDGTGGWDEQFF. This rearrangement joins TRBV5-1 to TRBJ2-1, with TRBD1 matching 12 bases. The ends lost 5 bases at V and 8 bases at J; junction bases unmatched: 11. The germline gives CDR1 SGHRS, CDR2 YFSETQ. The CDR3 is 16 residues long. Together with reference TRBV5-1 and TRBJ2-1, the CDR3 gives the full variable domain: KAGVTQTPRYLIKTRGQQVTLSCSPISGHRSVSWYQQTPGQGLQFLFEYFSETQRNKGNFPGRFSGRQFSNSRSEMNVSTLELGDSALYLCASRIDGTGGWDEQFFGPGTRLTVL.

The rearrangement links TRBV20-1 to TRBJ2-7; 9 bases line up with TRBD1. Germline V gives CDR1 DFQATT, CDR2 SNEGSKA (reference sequence). The CDR3 loop spans 13 amino acids. V was pared by 1 base and J by 4 bases, with 2 bases of the junction left unmatched. CDR3 nucleotides: TGCAGTGCTAGAGCTGGACAGGGGTACGAGCAGTACTTC. It specifies CSARAGQGYEQYF.

There are a few counts of this clonotype. The chain combines TRBV4-1 with TRBJ2-5; D unclear. Germline CDR1 reads MGHRA; CDR2 reads YSYEKL. V dropped 0 bases and J dropped 1 base, with 9 bases sitting between them. The length of the CDR3 is 15 residues. CDR3 in amino acids: CASSQDHASQETQYF. Here the CDR3 DNA reads TGCGCCAGCAGCCAAGATCATGCATCCCAAGAGACCCAGTACTTC.

This clonotype has just a few counts. This chain connects TRBV20-1 to TRBJ2-1; 7 nucleotides line up with TRBD1. V gave up 3 bases and J gave up 4 bases; unmatched junction bases: 9. The CDR3 length is 15 residues. Germline V gene data show CDR1 as DFQATT and CDR2 as SNEGSKA (reference sequence). CDR3 loop: CSASPGTASYNEQFF. The CDR3 DNA follows: TGCAGTGCTAGTCCCGGGACAGCGAGTTACAATGAGCAGTTCTTC.

This chain links TRBV5-4 with TRBJ2-1; no clear D gene. This CDR3 is built from 15 residues. V was trimmed by 0 bases and J by 8 bases, leaving 15 bases between them. Per germline, CDR1 SGHNT and CDR2 YYREEE (reference sequence). The CDR3 reads CASSLEAKSMHEQFF. In nucleotides, the CDR3 is TGTGCCAGCAGCTTGGAGGCGAAGTCAATGCATGAGCAGTTCTTC.

This clonotype appeared a few times. The rearrangement uses TRBV28 and TRBJ2-1, with D perhaps TRBD2 (5 bases). V gave up 10 bases and J gave up 15 bases, with 25 bases separating them. Germline V gives CDR1 MDHEN, CDR2 SYDVKM. This CDR3 is 13 amino acids long. The CDR3 region has the DNA TGTGCCACCAAGCCCCCACCCCACGTGCGGGCGTTCTTC. The encoded protein is CATKPPPHVRAFF.

The table lists this clonotype with a count of one. V usage is TRBV30 and J usage is TRBJ1-5; weak D call: TRBD1 (5 bases). The CDR3 runs to 13 residues. The V end lost 1 base, the J end lost 7 bases, and 11 bases lay between the germline ends. Germline lookup yields CDR1 GTSNPN and CDR2 SVGIG (reference sequence). The CDR3 sequence: CAWSGSGRQPQHF. The CDR3 DNA reads as TGTGCCTGGAGTGGTTCAGGGAGGCAGCCCCAGCATTTT.

The V call is TRBV7-6, the J call TRBJ1-4, with D hard to call. Germline V gene sequence: CDR1 SGHVS, CDR2 FNYEAQ. The V and J ends lost 6 bases and 8 bases respectively, with 7 bases between them. The CDR3 is made up of 11 amino acids. The CDR3, as DNA: TGTGCCAGCAGGATAACGGAAAAACTGTTTTTT. The encoded protein is CASRITEKLFF.

This clonotype was found a few times. The genes are TRBV6-2 or TRBV6-3 and TRBJ2-3; no definite D call. This CDR3 is 12 amino acids long. The germline V gene has CDR1 MNHEY and CDR2 SVGEGT. The V end lost 8 bases, the J end lost 2 bases, and 8 bases lay between the germline ends. The CDR3 region is CASCAYTDTQYF. The CDR3 coding sequence is TGTGCCAGCTGTGCGTACACAGATACGCAGTATTTT.

This chain uses TRBV30 with TRBJ2-4; the D gene is possibly TRBD2 (6 bases). V shed 6 bases and J shed 0 bases, with 12 bases lying between them. The CDR3 is 14 residues long. Germline-derived CDR1 and CDR2 are GTSNPN and SVGIG (reference sequence). The CDR3 here is CACNPGLAKNIQYF. CDR3 nucleotide sequence: TGTGCCTGTAATCCGGGACTAGCCAAAAACATTCAGTACTTC.